This T cell receptor (beta chain) was captured in a study of beta chain features in type 1 diabetes. Isolated RNA was reverse transcribed in full, so expressed TCRB transcripts were sequenced. This table comes from immunoSEQ multiplex PCR, and its TCRdb copy is limited to in-frame clones, with some not included. This sample has 120,000 to 150,000 clones, with roughly 53% found just once. About this clone itself: The antigen is unknown.

The CDR3 contains 11 residues. CDR1 is SNHLY and CDR2 is FYNNEI in the germline V gene. Deletions cut 5 bases from V and 1 base from J, with 3 bases between. Study results and limitations: Fewer insertions but more deletions were seen at VDJ junctions in type 1 diabetes patients.

This receptor was identified in a man between 18 and 35 years old in good health. Specimen: Tregs from blood. V usage is TRBV2 and J usage is TRBJ2-7; D is ambiguous. CDR3 amino acids: CASSLSYEQYF. The CDR3 nucleotides read TGTGCCAGCAGTCTTTCCTACGAGCAGTACTTC.